These 10 T cell receptor beta chains were all obtained from the same sample, sequenced in a study of radiotherapy plus CTLA-4 blockade in lung cancer. TCRdb keeps only in-frame clones here, not all; method: immunoSEQ multiplex PCR. In the table there are approximately 78,000 clones, 78% of which are singletons. The starting material was peripheral blood, obtained from a patient treated with radiotherapy plus ipilimumab. These receptors were taken from a human donor with non-small cell lung cancer who had a complete response to radiotherapy plus ipilimumab.

This clone was recorded a few times. The rearrangement links TRBV18 to TRBJ2-7; tentative D call: TRBD1 (5 bases). V was cut by 2 bases and J by 6 bases, with 17 bases left in between. CDR1 is KGHSH and CDR2 is LQKENI in the germline V gene. This CDR3 is 15 amino acids long. The DNA for the CDR3 is TGTGCCAGCTCACCAGGGGCGTTCACCGACAGCGAGCAGTACGTC. Protein sequence: CASSPGAFTDSEQYV.

The chain combines TRBV9 with TRBJ1-1, with TRBD1 as a possible D gene (5 bases). The V end was cut by 3 bases, the J end by 5 bases, with 14 bases between. The CDR3 length is 14 residues. From germline, CDR1 is SGDLS and CDR2 YYNGEE. The CDR3 is CASSAVPRGTEAFF. CDR3 DNA: TGTGCCAGCAGCGCCGTACCCCGGGGGACTGAAGCTTTCTTT.

This CDR3 reads CASSPHIGGVGEKLFF. CDR3 coding DNA: TGTGCCAGCAGCCCACACATAGGGGGGGTCGGGGAAAAACTGTTTTTT. V and J are TRBV9 and TRBJ1-4; the D gene is possibly TRBD1 (6 bases). CDR1 and CDR2 (germline): SGDLS, YYNGEE. V was clipped by 4 bases and J by 8 bases, with 21 bases between them. This CDR3 region has 16 residues.

The chain carries TRBV5-1 and TRBJ2-1; D unclear. The V end was cut by 4 bases, the J end by 5 bases, with 4 bases between. This CDR3 contains 11 residues. CDR1 is SGHRS, CDR2 YFSETQ, per germline. CDR3 region: CASSLNNEQFF. CDR3 coding DNA: TGCGCCAGCAGCCTCAACAATGAGCAGTTCTTC.

This clone appeared a single time. The rearrangement uses TRBV19 and TRBJ1-2, with 7 bases matching TRBD1. CDR1 is LNHDA and CDR2 is SQIVND in the germline V gene (reference sequence). J was trimmed by 4 bases and V by 5 bases; bases with no gene match: 4. CDR3 length: 13 residues. The CDR3 sequence: CASSLGQIYGYTF. CDR3 sequence (DNA): TGTGCCAGTAGTCTGGGACAGATCTATGGCTACACCTTC.

J is TRBJ1-5 and V is TRBV7-2, with 9 bases lining up with TRBD1. Losses at the gene ends were 2 bases for V and 4 bases for J; bases not matched to a gene: 9. Germline CDR1 and CDR2: SGHTA and FQGNSA. CDR3 length: 17 amino acids. CDR3 sequence: CASSLTPGQGTNQPQHF. The CDR3 DNA reads as TGTGCCAGCAGCTTAACCCCTGGACAGGGGACAAATCAGCCCCAGCATTTT.

This clone showed up just a few times. V gene TRBV4-3 combines with J gene TRBJ1-6, with D unresolved. The CDR3 has 16 residues. V lost 0 bases, J lost 7 bases, and 13 bases lay in between. The germline gives CDR1 LGHNA, CDR2 YSLEER. The CDR3 protein is CASSQDWAARNSPLHF. CDR3 nucleotide sequence: TGCGCCAGCAGCCAAGATTGGGCAGCGCGGAATTCACCCCTCCACTTT.

The gene calls are TRBV19 and TRBJ2-6, with D perhaps matching TRBD1 or TRBD2 (5 bases each). The CDR3 has 18 amino acids. Per germline, CDR1 LNHDA and CDR2 SQIVND (reference sequence). V lost 9 bases and J 4 bases, leaving 25 bases between the germline ends. CDR3 sequence (DNA): TGTGCCAGCTATCAAGCAGGGAGAGGATCACGCGGGGCCAACGTCCTGACTTTC. It translates to CASYQAGRGSRGANVLTF.

The gene calls are TRBV10-3 and TRBJ1-6; TRBD1 might be the D (6 bases). V was pared by 4 bases and J by 9 bases, with 13 bases between. The CDR3 length is 14 residues. Looked up from germline, CDR1 is ENHRY and CDR2 is SYGVKD. The chain's CDR3 is CAISAGEARSPLHF. The CDR3 nucleotides read TGTGCCATCAGTGCAGGGGAGGCTCGTTCACCCCTCCACTTT.

This sequence joins TRBV6-5 and TRBJ1-1; D gene uncertain. Trimming shortened V by 7 bases and J by 1 base, and 7 bases separated the two germline ends. The CDR3 sequence is 12 residues long. Germline V gene lookup returns CDR1 MNHEY and CDR2 SVGAGI. CDR3 amino acids: CASIGRNTEAFF. The CDR3 DNA sequence: TGTGCCAGCATTGGTCGGAACACTGAAGCTTTCTTT.